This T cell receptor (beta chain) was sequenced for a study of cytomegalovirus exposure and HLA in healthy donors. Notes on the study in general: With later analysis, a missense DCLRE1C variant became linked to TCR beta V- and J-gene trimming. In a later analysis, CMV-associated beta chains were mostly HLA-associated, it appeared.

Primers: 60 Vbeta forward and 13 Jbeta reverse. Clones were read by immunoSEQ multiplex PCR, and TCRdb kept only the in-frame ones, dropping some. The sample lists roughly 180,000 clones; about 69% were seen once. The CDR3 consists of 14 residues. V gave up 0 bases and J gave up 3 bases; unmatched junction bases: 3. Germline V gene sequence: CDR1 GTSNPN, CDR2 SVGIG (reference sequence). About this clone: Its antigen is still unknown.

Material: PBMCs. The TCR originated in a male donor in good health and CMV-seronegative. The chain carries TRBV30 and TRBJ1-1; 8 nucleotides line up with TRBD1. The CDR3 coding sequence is TGTGCCTGGAGTGTCGGACAGGGTCACACTGAAGCTTTCTTT. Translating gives CAWSVGQGHTEAFF.